This TCR beta chain was sequenced during a study of T cell repertoires in cytomegalovirus infection. Germline loops: CDR1 MGHRA, CDR2 YSYEKL. Trimming stripped 0 bases from V and 0 bases from J, with 11 bases between. The CDR3 loop spans 16 amino acids. This clonotype was seen a few times. Antigen unknown. TCRdb passed the reads through MiXCR, listing each CDR3 protein once. This table holds some 71,000 distinct CDR3 sequences, less than 30% found once. This sequence was found in a human donor in good health (CMV status not recorded). Some clones in this sample may be carry-over from other donors' samples. This chain links TRBV4-1 with TRBJ1-1; D call uncertain. Sequencing used CD8+ T cells from cultured PBMCs, obtained from culture after CMV antigen stimulation. Here the CDR3 reads CASSQDSRYLNTEAFF. The CDR3 region has the DNA TGCGCCAGCAGCCAAGATTCTCGGTACCTGAACACTGAAGCTTTCTTT.